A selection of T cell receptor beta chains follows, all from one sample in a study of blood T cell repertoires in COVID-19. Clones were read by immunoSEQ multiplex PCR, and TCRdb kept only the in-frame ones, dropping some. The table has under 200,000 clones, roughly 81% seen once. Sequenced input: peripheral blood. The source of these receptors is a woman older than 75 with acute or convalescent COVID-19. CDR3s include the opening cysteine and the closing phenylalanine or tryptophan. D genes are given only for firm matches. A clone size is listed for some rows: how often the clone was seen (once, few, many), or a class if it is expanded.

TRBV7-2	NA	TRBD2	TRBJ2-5	TGTGCCAGCACCTGGGGGGGACAAGAGACCCAGTACTTC	CASTWGGQETQYF
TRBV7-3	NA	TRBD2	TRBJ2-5	TGTGCCAGCAGCTTACTAGCGGGAGGGTCAGAGACCCAGTACTTC	CASSLLAGGSETQYF
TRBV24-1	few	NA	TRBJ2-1	TGTGCCACCAGTGCCCCAGGAGGGTCCTACAATGAGCAGTTCTTC	CATSAPGGSYNEQFF
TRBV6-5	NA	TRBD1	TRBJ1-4	TGTGCCAGCCACCCCGGACAGGGAAAGAGGCTGTTTTTT	CASHPGQGKRLFF
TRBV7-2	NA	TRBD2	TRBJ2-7	TGTGCCAGCAGCTTACTAGGAGCGGGAGGCATTTACGAGCAGTACTTC	CASSLLGAGGIYEQYF
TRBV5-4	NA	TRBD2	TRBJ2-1	TGTGCCAGCAGCTCCGGGACTAGCGGGTCGGGGCCCTACAATGAGCAGTTCTTC	CASSSGTSGSGPYNEQFF
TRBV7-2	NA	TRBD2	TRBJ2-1	TGTGCCAGCAGCGGGACTAGCGGGAGGACGACGACCTACAATGAGCAGTTCTTC	CASSGTSGRTTTYNEQFF
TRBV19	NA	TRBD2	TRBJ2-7	TGTGCCAGTAGTGACACGGGAGGGCCCGACGAGCAGTACTTC	CASSDTGGPDEQYF
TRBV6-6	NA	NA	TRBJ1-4	TGTGCCAGCAGTTACTTCCGAGGAGGGAATGAAAAACTGTTTTTT	CASSYFRGGNEKLFF
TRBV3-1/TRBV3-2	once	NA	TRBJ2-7	TGTGCCAGCAGCCAAGATGCCTATAGTGGCTACGAGCAGTACTTC	CASSQDAYSGYEQYF
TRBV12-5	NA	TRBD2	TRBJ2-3	TGTGCTAGTGGTTTGGGACTAGCGGGGCCAGATACGCAGTATTTT	CASGLGLAGPDTQYF
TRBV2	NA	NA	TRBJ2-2	TGTGCCAGCAGGCAAGAGGCCGGGGAGCTGTTTTTT	CASRQEAGELFF
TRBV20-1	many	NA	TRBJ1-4	TGCAGTGCCGGGACAGAAAAACTGTTTTTT	CSAGTEKLFF
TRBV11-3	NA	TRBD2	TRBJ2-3	TGTGCCAGCAGCTTACGCGGGACTAAAGATACGCAGTATTTT	CASSLRGTKDTQYF
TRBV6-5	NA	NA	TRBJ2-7	TGTGCCAGCAGTTACGGGGGGGCTTTTAGCTACGAGCAGTACTTC	CASSYGGAFSYEQYF
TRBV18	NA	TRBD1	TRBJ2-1	TGTGCCAGCTCACCAAGACAGGGCTCCTACAATGAGCAGTTCTTC	CASSPRQGSYNEQFF
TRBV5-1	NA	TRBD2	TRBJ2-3	TGCGCCAGCAGCCCGGGACTAGTCCTCGATACGCAGTATTTT	CASSPGLVLDTQYF
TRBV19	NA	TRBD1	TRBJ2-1	TGTGCCAGTAGTAGGGGGACAGGGGGCAGCTACAATGAGCAGTTCTTC	CASSRGTGGSYNEQFF
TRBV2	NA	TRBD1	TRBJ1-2	TGTGCCAGCAGTGAACTGAGGACAGGGGGGCACTATGGCTACACCTTC	CASSELRTGGHYGYTF
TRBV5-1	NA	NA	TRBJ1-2	TGCGCCAGCAGCTCCAGCGTTAACTATGGCTACACCTTC	CASSSSVNYGYTF
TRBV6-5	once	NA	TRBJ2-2	TGTGCCAGCAGTTACTCGATGGTGACTAAGGGCGGGGAGCTGTTTTTT	CASSYSMVTKGGELFF
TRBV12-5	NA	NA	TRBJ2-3	TGTGCTAGTGGTTTGGTCGTCGGGTCGAGCACAGATACGCAGTATTTT	CASGLVVGSSTDTQYF
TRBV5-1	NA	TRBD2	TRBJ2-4	TGCGCCAGCAGCAACGGGACTAGCGGGAGTTACATTCAGTACTTC	CASSNGTSGSYIQYF
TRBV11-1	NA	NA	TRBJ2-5	TGTGCCAGCAGCTTACAAAGGAGTAGGGGAGGGACCCAGTACTTC	CASSLQRSRGGTQYF
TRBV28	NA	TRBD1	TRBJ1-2	TGTGCCAGCAGTTCGAGGACAGGGCGGCGTAGCTTTGGCTACACCTTC	CASSSRTGRRSFGYTF
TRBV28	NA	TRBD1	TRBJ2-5	TGTGCCAGCAGAAAGGGACAGGGATCGGTTGAGACCCAGTACTTC	CASRKGQGSVETQYF
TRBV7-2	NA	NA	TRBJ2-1	TGTGCCAGCAGCTTATTTGAGAGGTTCGACGATGAGCAGTTCTTC	CASSLFERFDDEQFF
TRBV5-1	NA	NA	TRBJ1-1	TGCGCCAGCAGCTTGGGGCGGACAGACTACATGAACACTGAAGCTTTCTTT	CASSLGRTDYMNTEAFF
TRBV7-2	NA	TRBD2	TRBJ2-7	TGTGCCAGCAGCTTAGAGGGTAGCGGGTTAAGTCTTCCCTACGAGCAGTACTTC	CASSLEGSGLSLPYEQYF
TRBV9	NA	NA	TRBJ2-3	TGTGCCAGCAGCGTAGCTTTCTCAGATACGCAGTATTTT	CASSVAFSDTQYF
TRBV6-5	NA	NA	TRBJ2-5	TGTGCCAGCATGCGGGGGCACCAAGAGACCCAGTACTTC	CASMRGHQETQYF
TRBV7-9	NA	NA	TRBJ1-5	TGTGCCAGCAGCCAGGTTAATCAGCCCCAGCATTTT	CASSQVNQPQHF
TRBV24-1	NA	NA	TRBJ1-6	TGTGCCACCAGTGATTGCGACAGCCCCCGAAGTTCACCCCTCCACTTT	CATSDCDSPRSSPLHF
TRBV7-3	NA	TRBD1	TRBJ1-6	TGTGCCAGCAGCTTCCTCGGGACAGGGACGAATTCACCCCTCCACTTT	CASSFLGTGTNSPLHF
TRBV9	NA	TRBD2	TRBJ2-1	TGTGCCAGCAGCGACGCTAGCGGGAGGGCGGATGAGCAGTTCTTC	CASSDASGRADEQFF
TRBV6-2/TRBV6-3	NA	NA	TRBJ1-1	TGTGCCAGCAGCCGCTCAGGGATGAACACTGAAGCTTTCTTT	CASSRSGMNTEAFF
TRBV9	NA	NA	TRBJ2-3	TGTGCCAGCAGCGTAGACCCGGGGAGCACAGATACGCAGTATTTT	CASSVDPGSTDTQYF
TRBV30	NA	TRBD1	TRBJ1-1	TGTGCCTGGGGGGAACAGGGGGCGCCCCCTGAAGCTTTCTTT	CAWGEQGAPPEAFF
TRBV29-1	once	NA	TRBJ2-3	TGCAGCGAGCTTTCGTGGGATACGCAGTATTTT	CSELSWDTQYF
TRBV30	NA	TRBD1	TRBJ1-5	TGTGCCTGGTCCGTCACAGGGGATCAGCCCCAGCATTTT	CAWSVTGDQPQHF
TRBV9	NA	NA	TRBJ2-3	TGTGCCAGCAGCGTAGATCCCTTCACAGATACGCAGTATTTT	CASSVDPFTDTQYF
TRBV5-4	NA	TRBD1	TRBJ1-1	TGTGCCAGCAGCCCCGGACAGGGGACGGCTAACACTGAAGCTTTCTTT	CASSPGQGTANTEAFF
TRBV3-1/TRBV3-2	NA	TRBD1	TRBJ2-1	TGTGCCAGCAGCCCCAAGAGCGCCAGGGGGCTGCACAATGAGCAGTTCTTC	CASSPKSARGLHNEQFF
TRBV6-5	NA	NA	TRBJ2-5	TGTGCCAGCCCCCCGAACTACCAAGAGACCCAGTACTTC	CASPPNYQETQYF
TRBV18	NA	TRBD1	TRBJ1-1	TGTGCCAGCTCATCTTCGACAGGGTGGACTGAAGCTTTCTTT	CASSSSTGWTEAFF
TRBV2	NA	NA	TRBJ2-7	TGTGCCAGCAGCCCTAGGGGCAACGAGCAGTACTTC	CASSPRGNEQYF
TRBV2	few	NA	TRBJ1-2	TGTGCCAGCAGGGCCGACTTTAACCCTGGCTACACCTTC	CASRADFNPGYTF